This T cell receptor (beta chain) is drawn from a study of T-cell reconstitution after alpha-beta-depleted transplantation in children. This CDR3 has 16 amino acids. The V gene's germline CDR1 is LNHNV and CDR2 YYDKDF (reference sequence). The J segment lost 3 bases and the V segment lost 3 bases, leaving 9 bases of the junction unmatched. The TCRbeta library was prepared with unique molecular identifiers. In TCRdb, the PCR reads were re-called with MiXCR into one record per CDR3 protein. Of roughly 23,000 distinct CDR3 sequences detected, approximately 11% appear once; the ten largest clones hold 20% to 25%.

The receptor was isolated from a human donor who donated a stem cell graft to a child with chronic granulomatous disease. This chain connects TRBV15 to TRBJ2-7, with 9 bases aligning to TRBD2. The sequencing here drew on PBMCs from the stem cell graft donor, taken from the stem cell graft. The chain's CDR3 is CATSSPSGTTGYEQYF. The DNA for the CDR3 is TGTGCCACCAGCAGCCCTAGCGGGACTACCGGCTACGAGCAGTACTTC.